The 10 T cell receptor beta chains below all came from one sample that was sequenced in a study of shared clonotypes between healthy human individuals (dated by TCRdb to the early 2020s). Library creation used the immunoSEQ multiplex PCR assay. TCRdb's version of the immuneACCESS table is confined to in-frame rearrangements and falls short of the full clone set. An unresolved V gene accounts for under half of the shortfall where checked; the remainder is of unknown origin. Across this sample there are roughly 2,500,000 clones, with under 95% seen only once. The ten biggest clones cover approximately 0.37% of the sample. Sequencing was performed on naive CD4+ T cells from PBMCs. This specimen's cell subset or site label, per the study, means: CD45RA+ positively selected. The receptors originated from a man younger than 30 in good health. Some clones in this sample may be carry-over from other donors' samples.

The chain couples TRBV5-4 to TRBJ2-2; TRBD2 is a possible D gene (6 bases). The CDR3 loop spans 15 amino acids. V dropped 4 bases and J dropped 4 bases, with 14 bases sitting between them. CDR1 is SGHNT, CDR2 YYREEE, per germline (reference sequence). The CDR3 loop is CASSLPGTPTGELFF. As DNA, the CDR3 is TGTGCCAGCAGCCTCCCCGGGACTCCCACCGGGGAGCTGTTTTTT. Using reference TRBV5-4 and TRBJ2-2 for the parts outside the CDR3, the full variable domain is ETGVTQSPTHLIKTRGQQVTLRCSSQSGHNTVSWYQQALGQGPQFIFQYYREEENGRGNFPPRFSGLQFPNYSSELNVNALELDDSALYLCASSLPGTPTGELFFGEGSRLTVL.

The chain has TRBV28 and TRBJ2-4, with D unresolved. Germline CDR1 and CDR2: MDHEN and SYDVKM. The CDR3 length is 15 residues. V lost 3 bases and J 0 bases, leaving 9 bases between the germline ends. As DNA, the CDR3 is TGTGCCAGCAGTTTCGTAAGACTAGCCAAAAACATTCAGTACTTC. Its protein product is CASSFVRLAKNIQYF.

This chain connects TRBV6-5 to TRBJ2-2; D unresolved. Germline CDR1 is MNHEY and CDR2 is SVGAGI. CDR3 length: 11 residues. V was pared by 10 bases and J by 6 bases, with 9 bases between. The CDR3 here is CANLWAGELFF. The DNA of the CDR3 is TGTGCCAACCTATGGGCCGGGGAGCTGTTTTTT.

This chain uses TRBV7-9 with TRBJ2-1; 11 positions agree with TRBD2. CDR3 length: 18 amino acids. In germline, CDR1 is SEHNR, CDR2 FQNEAQ (reference sequence). V trimming: 5 bases; J trimming: 3 bases; junction bases outside the gene matches: 12. The CDR3 is CASSGTLPGTSGYNEQFF. The CDR3 DNA sequence: TGTGCCAGCAGCGGAACACTTCCCGGGACTAGCGGCTACAATGAGCAGTTCTTC.

The chain recombines TRBV28 with TRBJ2-3; no clear D gene. CDR1 is MDHEN and CDR2 is SYDVKM in the germline V gene. CDR3 size: 14 residues. Trimming left V 7 bases short and J 6 bases short, with 17 bases between. CDR3 protein: CASKGWAQADTQYF. The CDR3, as DNA: TGTGCCAGCAAAGGCTGGGCCCAGGCCGATACGCAGTATTTT.

This chain links TRBV6-1 with TRBJ1-5; D ambiguous. The CDR3 extends over 14 amino acids. V was clipped by 5 bases and J by 9 bases, with 17 bases between them. CDR1 and CDR2 from the germline V gene are MNHNS and SASEGT. The CDR3 sequence: CASSTEISRGPQHF. As DNA, the CDR3 is TGTGCCAGCAGTACCGAGATCAGTCGCGGGCCCCAGCATTTT.

The V and J genes are TRBV6-1 and TRBJ2-1, with 7 positions matching TRBD2. There are 13 residues in the CDR3. With 7 bases clipped from V and 3 bases from J, the junction kept 3 bases outside the gene matches. Germline assignment: CDR1 MNHNS and CDR2 SASEGT. CDR3 protein: CASTGTIYNEQFF. CDR3 coding DNA: TGTGCCAGCACCGGGACTATCTACAATGAGCAGTTCTTC.

J is TRBJ1-1 and V is TRBV7-2, with TRBD1 matching 7 bases. After removal of 5 bases from V and 5 bases from J, the junction contained 11 bases not matched to a gene. Germline assignment: CDR1 SGHTA and CDR2 FQGNSA. The CDR3 contains 15 residues. Written as DNA, the CDR3 is TGTGCCAGCAGCCCCTACAGGGGAGGCGAAACTGAAGCTTTCTTT. Protein product: CASSPYRGGETEAFF.

V usage is TRBV7-6 and J usage is TRBJ1-3; D gene uncertain. Germline values: CDR1 SGHVS, CDR2 FNYEAQ. This CDR3 is 15 amino acids long. Trimming cost V 1 base and J 0 bases, with 7 bases left between them. In DNA, the CDR3 is TGTGCCAGCAGCTTAGAATTACACTCTGGAAACACCATATATTTT. It is translated as CASSLELHSGNTIYF. The complete variable domain, with remaining parts taken from reference TRBV7-6 and TRBJ1-3, reads GAGVSQSPRYKVTKRGQDVALRCDPISGHVSLYWYRQALGQGPEFLTYFNYEAQQDKSGLPNDRFSAERPEGSISTLTIQRTEQRDSAMYRCASSLELHSGNTIYFGEGSWLTVV.

This clone was seen only once. The rearrangement joins TRBV5-1 to TRBJ2-3; D perhaps matches TRBD2 (5 bases). Trimming removed 4 bases from V and 0 bases from J, with 15 bases in between. The germline V gene encodes CDR1 SGHRS and CDR2 YFSETQ. This CDR3 is built from 16 residues. For the CDR3, the DNA is TGCGCCAGCAGCCCCCCCGGCGGGTCTAGCACAGATACGCAGTATTTT. It yields the protein CASSPPGGSSTDTQYF.